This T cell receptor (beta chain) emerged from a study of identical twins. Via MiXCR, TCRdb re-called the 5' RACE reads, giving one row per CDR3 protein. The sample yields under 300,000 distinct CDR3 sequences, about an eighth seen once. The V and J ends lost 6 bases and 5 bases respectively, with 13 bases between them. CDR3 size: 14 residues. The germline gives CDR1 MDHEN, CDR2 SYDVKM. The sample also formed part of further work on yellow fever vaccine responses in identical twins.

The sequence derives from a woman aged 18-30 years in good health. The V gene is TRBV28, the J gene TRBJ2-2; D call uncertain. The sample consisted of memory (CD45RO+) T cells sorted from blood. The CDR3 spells CASSFSGRTGELFF. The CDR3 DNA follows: TGTGCCAGCAGCTTCTCGGGTCGGACCGGGGAGCTGTTTTTT.